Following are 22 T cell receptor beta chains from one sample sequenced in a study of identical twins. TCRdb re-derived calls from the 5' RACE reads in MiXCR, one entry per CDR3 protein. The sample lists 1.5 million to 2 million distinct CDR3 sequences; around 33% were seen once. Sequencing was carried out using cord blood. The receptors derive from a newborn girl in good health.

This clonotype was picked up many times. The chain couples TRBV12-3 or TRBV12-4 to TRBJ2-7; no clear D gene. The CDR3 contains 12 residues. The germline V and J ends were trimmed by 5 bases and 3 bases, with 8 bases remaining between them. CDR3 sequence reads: CASSRQLYEQYF. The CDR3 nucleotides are TGTGCCAGCAGTCGACAACTCTACGAGCAGTACTTC.

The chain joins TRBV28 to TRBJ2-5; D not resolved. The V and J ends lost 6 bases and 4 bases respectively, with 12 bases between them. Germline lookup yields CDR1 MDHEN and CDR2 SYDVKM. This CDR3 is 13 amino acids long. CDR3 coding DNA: TGTGCCAGCAGGAACCTAACTTCAGAGACCCAGTACTTC. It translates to CASRNLTSETQYF.

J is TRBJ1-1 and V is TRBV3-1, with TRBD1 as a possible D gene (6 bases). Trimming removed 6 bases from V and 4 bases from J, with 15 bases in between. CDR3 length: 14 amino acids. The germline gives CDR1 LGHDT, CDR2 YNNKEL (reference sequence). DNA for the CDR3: TGTGCCAGCAGAGGGTGGGGGGCAATCACTGAAGCTTTCTTT. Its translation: CASRGWGAITEAFF.

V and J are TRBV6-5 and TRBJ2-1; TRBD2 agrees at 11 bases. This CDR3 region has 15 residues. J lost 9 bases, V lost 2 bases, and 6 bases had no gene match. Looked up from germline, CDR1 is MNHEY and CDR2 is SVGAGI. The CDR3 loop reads CASSYEASGRFEQFF. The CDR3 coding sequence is TGTGCCAGCAGTTACGAGGCTAGCGGGAGGTTTGAGCAGTTCTTC.

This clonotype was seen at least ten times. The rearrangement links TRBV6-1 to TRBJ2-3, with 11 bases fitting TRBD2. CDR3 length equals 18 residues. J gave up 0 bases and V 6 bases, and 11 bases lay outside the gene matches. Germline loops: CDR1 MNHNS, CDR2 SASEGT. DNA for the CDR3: TGTGCCAGCAGAACCGGGACTAGCGGTACCTCTAGCACAGATACGCAGTATTTT. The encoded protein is CASRTGTSGTSSTDTQYF.

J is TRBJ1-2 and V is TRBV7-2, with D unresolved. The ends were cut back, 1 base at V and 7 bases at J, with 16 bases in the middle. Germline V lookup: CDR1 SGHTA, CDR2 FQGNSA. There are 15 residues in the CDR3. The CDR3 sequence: CASSLGFGRRIGYTF. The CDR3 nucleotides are TGTGCCAGCAGCTTAGGGTTCGGCCGCCGGATTGGCTACACCTTC.

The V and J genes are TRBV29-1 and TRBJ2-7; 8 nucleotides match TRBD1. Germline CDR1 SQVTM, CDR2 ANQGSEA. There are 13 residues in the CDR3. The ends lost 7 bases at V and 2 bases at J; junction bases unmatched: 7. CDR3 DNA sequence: TGCAGCGCCGGGACAGGCACCCCCTACGAGCAGTACTTC. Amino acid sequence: CSAGTGTPYEQYF.

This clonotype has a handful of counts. The CDR3 spells CTTSEGANYGYTF. The DNA for the CDR3 is TGCACCACCTCGGAGGGGGCGAACTATGGCTACACCTTC. V and J are TRBV20-1 and TRBJ1-2; 7 bases line up with TRBD1. The CDR3 contains 13 residues. Germline V gene lookup returns CDR1 DFQATT and CDR2 SNEGSKA (reference sequence).

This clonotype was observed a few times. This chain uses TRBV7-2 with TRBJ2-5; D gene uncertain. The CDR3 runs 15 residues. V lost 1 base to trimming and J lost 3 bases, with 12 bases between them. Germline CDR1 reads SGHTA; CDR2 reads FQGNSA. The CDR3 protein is CASSLVRSRKETQYF. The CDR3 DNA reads TGTGCCAGCAGCTTAGTCCGTTCCAGGAAAGAGACCCAGTACTTC.

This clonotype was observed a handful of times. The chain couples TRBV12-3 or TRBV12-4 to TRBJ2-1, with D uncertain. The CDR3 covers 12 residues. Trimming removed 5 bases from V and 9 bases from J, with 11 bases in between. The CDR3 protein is CASSTPPGEQFF. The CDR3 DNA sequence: TGTGCCAGCAGTACCCCACCGGGTGAGCAGTTCTTC.

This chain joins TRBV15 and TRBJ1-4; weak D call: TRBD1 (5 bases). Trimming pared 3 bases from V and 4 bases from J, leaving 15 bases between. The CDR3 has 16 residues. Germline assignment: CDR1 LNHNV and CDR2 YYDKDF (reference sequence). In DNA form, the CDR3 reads TGTGCCACCAGCAGCCCCGGCTCAGGGTTTAATGAAAAACTGTTTTTT. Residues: CATSSPGSGFNEKLFF.

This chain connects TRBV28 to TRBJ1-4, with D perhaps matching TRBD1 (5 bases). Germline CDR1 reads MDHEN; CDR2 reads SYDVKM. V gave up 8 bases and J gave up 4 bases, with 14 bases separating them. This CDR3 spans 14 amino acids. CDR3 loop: CASGYRGVNEKLFF. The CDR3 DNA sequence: TGTGCCAGCGGATACCGGGGGGTTAATGAAAAACTGTTTTTT.

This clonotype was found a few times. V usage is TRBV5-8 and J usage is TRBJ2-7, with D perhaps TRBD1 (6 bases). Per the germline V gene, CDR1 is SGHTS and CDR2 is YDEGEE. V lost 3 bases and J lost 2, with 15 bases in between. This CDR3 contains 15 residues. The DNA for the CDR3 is TGTGCCAGCAGCTACCTCCCTTGGACAGCCTACGAGCAGTACTTC. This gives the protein CASSYLPWTAYEQYF.

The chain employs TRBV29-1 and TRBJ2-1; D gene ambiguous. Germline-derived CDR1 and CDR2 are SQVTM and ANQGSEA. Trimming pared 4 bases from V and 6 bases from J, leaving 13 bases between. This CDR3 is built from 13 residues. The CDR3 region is CSVAPSGPNEQFF. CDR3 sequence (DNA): TGCAGCGTTGCCCCCTCGGGTCCCAATGAGCAGTTCTTC.

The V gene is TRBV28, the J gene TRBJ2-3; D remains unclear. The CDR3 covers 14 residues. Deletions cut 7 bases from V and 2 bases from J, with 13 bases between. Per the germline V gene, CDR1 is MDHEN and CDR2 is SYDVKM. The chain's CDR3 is CASINSHSTDTQYF. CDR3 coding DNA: TGTGCCAGCATTAACTCGCACTCCACAGATACGCAGTATTTT.

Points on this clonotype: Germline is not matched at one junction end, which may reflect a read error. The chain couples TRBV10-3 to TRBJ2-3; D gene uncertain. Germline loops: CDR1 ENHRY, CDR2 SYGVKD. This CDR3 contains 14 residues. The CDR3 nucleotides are TGTGCCAGCAGTAACTTTTCTAGCACAGATACGCAGTATTTT. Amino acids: CASSNFSSTDTQYF.

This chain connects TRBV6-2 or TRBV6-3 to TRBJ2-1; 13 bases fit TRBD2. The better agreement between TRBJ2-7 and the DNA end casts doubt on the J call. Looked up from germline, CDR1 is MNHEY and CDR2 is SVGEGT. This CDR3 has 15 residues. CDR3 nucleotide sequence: TGTGCCAGCAGACCCGGGACTAGCGGGGACAATGAGCAGTACTTC. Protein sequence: CASRPGTSGDNEQYF.

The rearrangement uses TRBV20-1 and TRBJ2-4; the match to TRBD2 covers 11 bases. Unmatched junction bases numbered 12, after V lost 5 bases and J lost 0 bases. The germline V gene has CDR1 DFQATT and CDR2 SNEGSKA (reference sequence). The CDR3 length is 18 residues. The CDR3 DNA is TGCAGTGCTGGGAATAGCGGGGGGGAAATCATAGCCAAAAACATTCAGTACTTC. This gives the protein CSAGNSGGEIIAKNIQYF.

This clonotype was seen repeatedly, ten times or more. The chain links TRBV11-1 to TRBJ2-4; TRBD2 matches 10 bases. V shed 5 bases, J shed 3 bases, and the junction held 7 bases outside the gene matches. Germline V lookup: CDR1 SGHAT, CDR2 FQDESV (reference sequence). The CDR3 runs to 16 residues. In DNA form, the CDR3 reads TGTGCCAGCAGCCCACTAGCGGGATGGTTCAAAAACATTCAGTACTTC. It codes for CASSPLAGWFKNIQYF.

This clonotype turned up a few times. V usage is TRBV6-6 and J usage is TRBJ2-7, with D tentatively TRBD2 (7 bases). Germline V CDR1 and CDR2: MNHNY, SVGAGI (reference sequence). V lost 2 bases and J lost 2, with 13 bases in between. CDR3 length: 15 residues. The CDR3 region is CASSYEGGSTYEQYF. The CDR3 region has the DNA TGTGCCAGCAGTTACGAGGGGGGGTCTACCTACGAGCAGTACTTC.

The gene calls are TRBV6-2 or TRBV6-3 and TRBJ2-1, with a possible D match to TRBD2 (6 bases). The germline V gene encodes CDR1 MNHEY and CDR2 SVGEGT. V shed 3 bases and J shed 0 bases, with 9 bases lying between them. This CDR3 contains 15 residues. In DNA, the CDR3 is TGTGCCAGCAGTTATCGCGGGGCCTCCTACAATGAGCAGTTCTTC. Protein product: CASSYRGASYNEQFF.

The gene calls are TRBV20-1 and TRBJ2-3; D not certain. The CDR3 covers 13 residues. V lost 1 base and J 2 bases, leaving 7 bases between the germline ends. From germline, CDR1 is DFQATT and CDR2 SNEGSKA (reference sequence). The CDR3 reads CSARGVITDTQYF. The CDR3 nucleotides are TGCAGTGCTAGAGGAGTGATCACAGATACGCAGTATTTT.